The 20 T cell receptor beta chains presented below share a single source sample, sequenced in a study of blood T cell repertoires in COVID-19. The protocol was immunoSEQ multiplex PCR, while the TCRdb copy is restricted to in-frame clones and leaves out a portion. The sample shows around 200,000 clones, approximately 85% of them seen only once. The sequenced material came from peripheral blood. The source is a woman older than 75 with acute or convalescent COVID-19.

This chain connects TRBV21-1 to TRBJ1-3; TRBD1 was called by the table and not checked on the DNA. TRBV21-1 is an annotated pseudogene. The CDR3 totals 18 residues. The CDR3, as DNA: TGTGCCAGCAGCAATCCCCCCCCCACGACAGGATCTGGAAACACCATATATTTT. Its protein is CASSNPPPTTGSGNTIYF.

The CDR3 DNA follows: TGTGCCAGCTCACCACAGTTTGAGGGAATAACCTCTGGGGCCAACGTCCTGACTTTC. As protein: CASSPQFEGITSGANVLTF. The gene calls are TRBV18 and TRBJ2-6; weak D call: TRBD2 (5 bases). The V end lost 1 base, the J end lost 0 bases, and 16 bases lay between the germline ends. This CDR3 is built from 19 residues. Germline CDR1 reads KGHSH; CDR2 reads LQKENI.

The V and J genes are TRBV6-1 and TRBJ2-7; 10 nucleotides match TRBD2. Trimming took 4 bases from V and 5 from J; bases not matched to a gene: 5. The CDR3 totals 14 residues. The germline V gene has CDR1 MNHNS and CDR2 SASEGT. CDR3 protein: CASSASSGSNEQYF. As DNA, the CDR3 is TGTGCCAGCAGTGCTTCTAGCGGGAGTAACGAGCAGTACTTC.

This clone was recorded only once. The gene calls are TRBV5-1 and TRBJ2-5; possibly TRBD2 for D (6 bases). V was pared by 2 bases and J by 1 base, with 9 bases between. Germline assignment: CDR1 SGHRS and CDR2 YFSETQ. This CDR3 has 14 residues. The CDR3 is CASSFSSAQETQYF. The CDR3 region has the DNA TGCGCCAGCAGCTTTTCTAGCGCCCAAGAGACCCAGTACTTC.

The chain has TRBV15 and TRBJ2-3; the match to TRBD2 covers 10 bases. Germline trimming cut 0 bases from V and 6 bases from J; bases unmatched to any gene: 15. The CDR3 loop spans 19 amino acids. Germline lookup yields CDR1 LNHNV and CDR2 YYDKDF (reference sequence). The CDR3 loop reads CATSRELYSSSGRKDTQYF. In DNA form, the CDR3 reads TGTGCCACCAGCAGAGAGCTTTACTCGTCTAGCGGGAGAAAGGATACGCAGTATTTT. The variable domain in full, with the rest retrieved from reference TRBV15 and TRBJ2-3, is DAMVIQNPRYQVTQFGKPVTLSCSQTLNHNVMYWYQQKSSQAPKLLFHYYDKDFNNEADTPDNFQSRRPNTSFCFLDIRSPGLGDTAMYLCATSRELYSSSGRKDTQYFGPGTRLTVL.

The chain links TRBV14 to TRBJ1-2; D unclear. CDR1 is SGHDN, CDR2 FVKESK, per germline. Trimming removed 4 bases from V and 0 bases from J, with 6 bases in between. This CDR3 region has 13 residues. CDR3 DNA sequence: TGTGCCAGCAGCCCACAAGCTAACTATGGCTACACCTTC. This sequence encodes CASSPQANYGYTF.

This chain links TRBV2 with TRBJ2-3, with 7 bases lining up with TRBD2. The CDR3 length is 15 residues. V was clipped by 5 bases and J by 3 bases; unmatched bases: 8. Per germline, CDR1 SNHLY and CDR2 FYNNEI. CDR3 amino acids: CASSNPGTTTDTQYF. The DNA of the CDR3 is TGTGCCAGCAGTAACCCCGGGACTACTACAGATACGCAGTATTTT.

The chain is built from TRBV7-2 and TRBJ2-7, with 8 nucleotides matching TRBD2. V lost 6 bases to trimming and J lost 5 bases; unmatched junction nucleotides: 12. The CDR3 loop spans 15 amino acids. Germline-derived CDR1 and CDR2 are SGHTA and FQGNSA. The CDR3 DNA reads TGTGCCAGCAGGAATTATAGCGGGATAGTCCACGAGCAGTACTTC. This gives the protein CASRNYSGIVHEQYF.

This chain joins TRBV15 and TRBJ1-1; no clear D gene. Germline V gene sequence: CDR1 LNHNV, CDR2 YYDKDF (reference sequence). The CDR3 loop spans 15 amino acids. V was shortened by 1 base and J by 0 bases, with 9 bases between the two germline ends. CDR3 amino acids: CATSRVSVLNTEAFF. The CDR3 DNA sequence: TGTGCCACCAGCAGAGTATCAGTGTTGAACACTGAAGCTTTCTTT.

The genes are TRBV19 and TRBJ1-2; D might be TRBD1 (6 bases). Trimming took 7 bases from V and 1 from J, leaving 19 bases between them. The length of the CDR3 is 16 residues. Germline-derived CDR1 and CDR2 are LNHDA and SQIVND (reference sequence). The CDR3 coding sequence is TGTGCCAGTAATAACATCGCAGGGGCTATTAACTATGGCTACACCTTC. Protein: CASNNIAGAINYGYTF.

This clone turned up a few times. The chain uses TRBV5-6 and TRBJ2-7, with TRBD1 identical over 7 bases. The junction had 15 bases not matched to a gene; V was cut back by 1 base and J by 2 bases. The germline CDR1 and CDR2 sequences are SGHDT and YYEEEE. This CDR3 region has 18 residues. The CDR3 protein is CASSLFWDSGPLAYEQYF. CDR3 sequence (DNA): TGTGCCAGCAGCTTGTTTTGGGACAGTGGGCCTTTAGCCTACGAGCAGTACTTC.

The chain carries TRBV18 and TRBJ2-7, with 10 bases fitting TRBD2. CDR1 KGHSH and CDR2 LQKENI come from the germline V gene. The CDR3 runs to 17 residues. After removal of 0 bases from V and 5 bases from J, the junction contained 10 bases not matched to a gene. The CDR3, as DNA: TGTGCCAGCTCACCACCGGGGGGAGCGGGAGGGCCGGACGAGCAGTACTTC. The encoded protein is CASSPPGGAGGPDEQYF.

The chain recombines TRBV29-1 with TRBJ2-7; a possible D gene is TRBD2 (6 bases). The CDR3 totals 13 residues. V shed 6 bases and J shed 2 bases, with 14 bases lying between them. The germline gives CDR1 SQVTM, CDR2 ANQGSEA. CDR3 sequence reads: CSVGGGQTYEQYF. CDR3 bases: TGCAGCGTGGGGGGAGGCCAAACCTACGAGCAGTACTTC.

The V and J genes are TRBV10-3 and TRBJ2-3; D is undetermined. CDR3 size: 14 residues. The V gene lost 3 bases and the J gene lost 1 base, with 8 bases spanning the gap. From germline, CDR1 is ENHRY and CDR2 SYGVKD. CDR3 region: CAISESTGTDTQYF. Written as DNA, the CDR3 is TGTGCCATCAGTGAAAGCACAGGCACAGATACGCAGTATTTT.

The chain recombines TRBV7-2 with TRBJ2-1, with D maybe TRBD2 (6 bases). Germline V gene data show CDR1 as SGHTA and CDR2 as FQGNSA. Trimming shortened V by 5 bases and J by 1 base, and 12 bases separated the two germline ends. The CDR3 extends over 15 amino acids. The DNA of the CDR3 is TGTGCCAGCAGCCGGGAGATGGGGTCCTACAATGAGCAGTTCTTC. It specifies CASSREMGSYNEQFF.

The V call is TRBV18, the J call TRBJ2-7, with D unresolved. Looked up from germline, CDR1 is KGHSH and CDR2 is LQKENI. Between the trimmed V and J ends, which lost 0 bases and 2 bases, there was a span of 11 bases. The CDR3 runs to 15 residues. The CDR3 region is CASSPPSVSPYEQYF. Written as DNA, the CDR3 is TGTGCCAGCTCACCACCGAGCGTGTCTCCCTACGAGCAGTACTTC.

The V gene is TRBV5-1, the J gene TRBJ1-5; unclear D gene. Between the trimmed V and J ends, which lost 1 base and 5 bases, there was a span of 7 bases. Germline values: CDR1 SGHRS, CDR2 YFSETQ. This CDR3 comprises 13 residues. Written as DNA, the CDR3 is TGCGCCAGCAGCTTGTTCTCGGATCAGCCCCAGCATTTT. Translated: CASSLFSDQPQHF. Full variable domain (rest looked up from reference TRBV5-1 and TRBJ1-5): KAGVTQTPRYLIKTRGQQVTLSCSPISGHRSVSWYQQTPGQGLQFLFEYFSETQRNKGNFPGRFSGRQFSNSRSEMNVSTLELGDSALYLCASSLFSDQPQHFGDGTRLSIL.

CDR3 nucleotides: TGCGCCAGCAGCTTTACAGGCGGAAACACCATATATTTT. Encoded protein: CASSFTGGNTIYF. This chain connects TRBV5-1 to TRBJ1-3; TRBD1 might be the D (5 bases). The germline CDR1 and CDR2 sequences are SGHRS and YFSETQ. V was pared by 2 bases and J by 4 bases, with 7 bases between. This CDR3 has 13 amino acids.

This clone was seen a single time. This chain connects TRBV5-1 to TRBJ2-1, with 11 bases lining up with TRBD1. The CDR3 covers 15 residues. The ends lost 5 bases at V and 7 bases at J; junction bases unmatched: 8. The V gene's germline CDR1 is SGHRS and CDR2 YFSETQ. CDR3 protein: CASRPGQGDKNEQFF. The CDR3 coding sequence is TGCGCCAGCAGACCGGGACAGGGGGATAAGAATGAGCAGTTCTTC.

This chain uses TRBV2 with TRBJ2-1, with TRBD2 identical over 10 bases. V trimming: 3 bases; J trimming: 7 bases; junction bases outside the gene matches: 6. The length of the CDR3 is 15 residues. Germline V gives CDR1 SNHLY, CDR2 FYNNEI. The CDR3 loop reads CASSEPSGSENEQFF. CDR3 bases: TGTGCCAGCAGTGAGCCTAGCGGGAGTGAAAATGAGCAGTTCTTC.